The 26 T cell receptor beta chains below were found in one sample sequenced in a study of OX40 agonist ivuxolimab in advanced cancers. TCRdb keeps only in-frame clones here, not all; method: immunoSEQ multiplex PCR. Among around 20,000 clones listed, around 78% were seen once. Sequenced here: CD4+ or CD8+ T cells sorted from blood, sampled in a trial of the OX40 agonist ivuxolimab. The receptors originated from an adult with an advanced solid tumor such as melanoma, head and neck, liver or kidney cancer.

This clone was found a few times. The J gene is TRBJ2-6, the V gene TRBV9; unclear D gene. The CDR3 extends over 15 amino acids. Between the trimmed V and J ends, which lost 1 base and 3 bases, there was a span of 8 bases. Germline values: CDR1 SGDLS, CDR2 YYNGEE. The CDR3 nucleotides are TGTGCCAGCAGCGTATTTGGCATTGGGGCCAACGTCCTGACTTTC. Translated, it gives CASSVFGIGANVLTF. Full variable domain (missing parts from reference TRBV9 and TRBJ2-6): DSGVTQTPKHLITATGQRVTLRCSPRSGDLSVYWYQQSLDQGLQFLIQYYNGEERAKGNILERFSAQQFPDLHSELNLSSLELGDSALYFCASSVFGIGANVLTFGAGSRLTVL.

The chain is built from TRBV7-9 and TRBJ1-3; no reliable D call. CDR1 is SEHNR and CDR2 is FQNEAQ in the germline V gene (reference sequence). Trimming shortened V by 2 bases and J by 1 base, and 9 bases separated the two germline ends. The CDR3 loop spans 15 amino acids. CDR3 DNA sequence: TGTGCCAGCAGCTTAAGCGGAGAATCTGGAAACACCATATATTTT. The encoded protein is CASSLSGESGNTIYF.

V is TRBV7-3 and J is TRBJ2-7; D remains ambiguous. CDR3 length: 11 amino acids. Germline V gene sequence: CDR1 SGHTA, CDR2 FQGTGA. Trimming cost V 5 bases and J 7 bases, with 9 bases left between them. The CDR3 DNA sequence: TGTGCCAGCAGCAACCACGGGGAGCAGTACTTC. Amino acid sequence: CASSNHGEQYF.

This clone has a single count. The chain links TRBV27 to TRBJ2-7; D remains ambiguous. Germline CDR1 and CDR2: MNHEY and SMNVEV (reference sequence). V dropped 3 bases and J dropped 4 bases, with 22 bases sitting between them. The CDR3 sequence is 17 residues long. The CDR3 nucleotides are TGTGCCAGCAGTTTTAGGCGGTCGGCCACCGCTATTTACGAGCAGTACTTC. This codes for CASSFRRSATAIYEQYF.

The J gene is TRBJ2-3, the V gene TRBV5-3, with TRBD2 matching over 7 bases. TRBV5-3 is recorded as an ORF, its role being uncertain. V was pared by 8 bases and J by 6 bases, with 12 bases of the junction left unmatched. The CDR3 length is 14 residues. The CDR3 DNA is TGTGCCAGCCGGGGGGACGGGGATTTGGATACGCAGTATTTT. This translates into CASRGDGDLDTQYF.

The chain couples TRBV7-2 to TRBJ1-5, with unresolved D. Between the trimmed V and J ends, which lost 1 base and 0 bases, there was a span of 4 bases. Germline lookup yields CDR1 SGHTA and CDR2 FQGNSA. The CDR3 loop spans 14 amino acids. CDR3 loop: CASSLEPSNQPQHF. Written as DNA, the CDR3 is TGTGCCAGCAGCTTAGAACCTAGCAATCAGCCCCAGCATTTT.

This clone is deemed medium-sized. The chain combines TRBV6-4 with TRBJ2-1; 13 nucleotides align to TRBD2. Looked up from germline, CDR1 is MRHNA and CDR2 is SNTAGT. This CDR3 is built from 14 residues. The V gene end was trimmed by 2 bases and the J gene end by 8 bases; junction bases not matched to a gene: 0. The CDR3 DNA sequence: TGTGCCAGCAGTGACGGACTAGCGGGAGATGAGCAGTTCTTC. It yields the protein CASSDGLAGDEQFF.

The chain carries TRBV11-1 and TRBJ1-1, with 7 bases fitting TRBD1. Germline trimming cut 5 bases from V and 5 bases from J; bases unmatched to any gene: 14. Per germline, CDR1 SGHAT and CDR2 FQDESV (reference sequence). CDR3 size: 16 residues. The CDR3 reads CASSPRDSRYMTEAFF. CDR3 bases: TGTGCCAGCAGCCCTAGGGACAGCCGTTACATGACTGAAGCTTTCTTT.

This clone was detected only once. The chain recombines TRBV15 with TRBJ1-1, with D possibly TRBD1 on 6 matching bases. This CDR3 has 14 amino acids. V dropped 3 bases and J dropped 4 bases, with 12 bases sitting between them. In germline, CDR1 is LNHNV, CDR2 YYDKDF (reference sequence). The CDR3 nucleotides read TGTGCCACCAGCAGGGGGGGCGCTAGCACTGAAGCTTTCTTT. Translating gives CATSRGGASTEAFF.

This sequence joins TRBV12-2 and TRBJ1-6; the table calls TRBD1, which could not be checked here. TRBV12-2 is designated a pseudogene. The CDR3 sequence is 18 residues long. The CDR3 is CASRSQDDRGRLGSPLHF. CDR3 nucleotides: TGTGCAAGTCGCTCCCAAGACGACAGGGGGAGACTCGGTTCACCCCTCCACTTT.

The chain recombines TRBV4-1 with TRBJ2-1; D not resolved. Trimming stripped 8 bases from V and 3 bases from J, with 23 bases between. Germline CDR1 reads MGHRA; CDR2 reads YSYEKL. This CDR3 has 17 residues. The CDR3, as DNA: TGCGCCAGCTATATTGAGGACGGAAGGGTATTCTACAATGAGCAGTTCTTC. This codes for CASYIEDGRVFYNEQFF.

The chain has TRBV7-2 and TRBJ2-3; D is uncertain. Germline V lookup: CDR1 SGHTA, CDR2 FQGNSA. V lost 5 bases and J 2 bases, leaving 5 bases between the germline ends. The CDR3 is 12 amino acids. The DNA of the CDR3 is TGTGCCAGCAGCCCGACCACAGATACGCAGTATTTT. The encoded protein is CASSPTTDTQYF. Combining the CDR3 with reference TRBV7-2 and TRBJ2-3 gives the whole variable domain GAGVSQSPSNKVTEKGKDVELRCDPISGHTALYWYRQSLGQGLEFLIYFQGNSAPDKSGLPSDRFSAERTGGSVSTLTIQRTQQEDSAVYLCASSPTTDTQYFGPGTRLTVL.

CDR3 nucleotide sequence: TGTGCCAGCAGTAATCTCGGGGAGCTGTTTTTT. This gives the protein CASSNLGELFF. The V gene is TRBV11-3, the J gene TRBJ2-2; unclear D gene. This CDR3 comprises 11 residues. The germline V gene has CDR1 SGHNT and CDR2 YENEEA. V was trimmed by 6 bases and J by 7 bases, leaving 6 bases between them.

The rearrangement links TRBV7-2 to TRBJ1-2; D remains unclear. CDR1 and CDR2 from the germline V gene are SGHTA and FQGNSA. The V gene lost 3 bases and the J gene lost 4 bases, with 6 bases spanning the gap. The CDR3 consists of 12 residues. The CDR3 DNA sequence: TGTGCCAGCAGCTTTCTGAGCTATGGCTACACCTTC. Encoded protein: CASSFLSYGYTF. Together with reference TRBV7-2 and TRBJ1-2, the CDR3 gives the full variable domain: GAGVSQSPSNKVTEKGKDVELRCDPISGHTALYWYRQSLGQGLEFLIYFQGNSAPDKSGLPSDRFSAERTGGSVSTLTIQRTQQEDSAVYLCASSFLSYGYTFGSGTRLTVV.

CDR3: CASSEGDVGSEQYF. CDR3 in DNA: TGTGCCAGCAGTGAGGGGGACGTAGGAAGCGAGCAGTACTTC. The chain uses TRBV28 and TRBJ2-7; possible D gene TRBD1, 6 bases. V was cut by 5 bases and J by 6 bases, with 17 bases left in between. Germline loops: CDR1 MDHEN, CDR2 SYDVKM. The CDR3 consists of 14 residues. Complete variable domain (other parts from reference TRBV28 and TRBJ2-7): DVKVTQSSRYLVKRTGEKVFLECVQDMDHENMFWYRQDPGLGLRLIYFSYDVKMKEKGDIPEGYSVSREKKERFSLILESASTNQTSMYLCASSEGDVGSEQYFGPGTRLTVT.

The chain links TRBV7-9 to TRBJ2-7, with D tentatively TRBD1 (6 bases). V lost 5 bases to trimming and J lost 3 bases, with 14 bases between them. In germline, CDR1 is SEHNR, CDR2 FQNEAQ (reference sequence). CDR3 size: 14 residues. DNA of the CDR3: TGTGCCAGCAGCCCCTGGACAGTTAGCTACGAGCAGTACTTC. Protein sequence: CASSPWTVSYEQYF.

The genes are TRBV7-9 and TRBJ2-7, with a tentative D call TRBD2 (5 bases). CDR3 length: 16 amino acids. Deletions cut 5 bases from V and 1 base from J, with 18 bases between. Germline V gives CDR1 SEHNR, CDR2 FQNEAQ (reference sequence). The CDR3 DNA sequence: TGTGCCAGCAGCCCTATTACGTCTGGAGGTTCCTACGAGCAGTACTTC. It codes for CASSPITSGGSYEQYF.

Comments on this clone: This likely traces to a read error, being one base from a far larger clone. The chain uses TRBV11-2 and TRBJ2-5; 12 bases are shared with TRBD2. With the DNA end fitting TRBJ2-7 better, the J assignment may be wrong. The CDR3 has 16 residues. Germline loops: CDR1 SGHAT, CDR2 FQNNGV. CDR3 residues: CASSLGGLAGGGEQYF. In DNA form, the CDR3 reads TGTGCCAGCAGCTTAGGGGGACTAGCGGGTGGGGGCGAGCAGTACTTC.

The chain couples TRBV19 to TRBJ1-1; TRBD1 is a possible D gene (6 bases). This CDR3 spans 14 amino acids. Germline V gene sequence: CDR1 LNHDA, CDR2 SQIVND (reference sequence). Deletions cut 3 bases from V and 0 bases from J, with 8 bases between. The CDR3 reads CASSIGGLNTEAFF. The DNA of the CDR3 is TGTGCCAGTAGTATTGGGGGCCTGAACACTGAAGCTTTCTTT.

This clone has just a few counts. The V and J genes are TRBV28 and TRBJ1-2; D remains ambiguous. Germline V CDR1 and CDR2: MDHEN, SYDVKM. CDR3 size: 15 residues. V gave up 8 bases and J gave up 6 bases, with 22 bases separating them. The DNA for the CDR3 is TGTGCCAGCGCCACCGCCGGCAGGCAGTTAGATGGCTACACCTTC. Translated, it gives CASATAGRQLDGYTF.

V gene TRBV7-2 combines with J gene TRBJ1-5, with TRBD1 as a possible D gene (5 bases). CDR3 length: 15 amino acids. V lost 4 bases and J lost 6, with 16 bases in between. Germline V gene data show CDR1 as SGHTA and CDR2 as FQGNSA. The CDR3 loop is CASSSSGGSAQPQHF. The CDR3 DNA sequence: TGTGCCAGCAGCTCCTCCGGGGGATCAGCTCAGCCCCAGCATTTT.

The chain combines TRBV11-3 with TRBJ2-3; a possible D gene is TRBD2 (6 bases). In germline, CDR1 is SGHNT, CDR2 YENEEA. The CDR3 loop spans 14 amino acids. Trimming removed 6 bases at V and 2 bases at J, with 12 bases between. Here the CDR3 DNA reads TGTGCCAGCAGTATGGGACTTGTCACAGATACGCAGTATTTT. Its protein product is CASSMGLVTDTQYF.

The chain uses TRBV7-4 and TRBJ1-4; D unclear. There are 16 residues in the CDR3. The ends were cut back, 5 bases at V and 8 bases at J, with 21 bases in the middle. CDR1 and CDR2 from the germline V gene are SGHVT and SQSDAQ. CDR3 bases: TGTGCCAGCAGCCCCTTCGATTCGAGCCAAGAAGAAAAACTGTTTTTT. Encoded protein: CASSPFDSSQEEKLFF. Based on the CDR3 plus reference TRBV7-4 and TRBJ1-4, the full variable domain is GAGVSQSPRYKVAKRGRDVALRCDSISGHVTLYWYRQTLGQGSEVLTYSQSDAQRDKSGRPSGRFSAERPERSVSTLKIQRTEQGDSAVYLCASSPFDSSQEEKLFFGSGTQLSVL.

The chain carries TRBV7-3 and TRBJ2-2; TRBD1 is a possible D gene (6 bases). Between the trimmed V and J ends, which lost 2 bases and 6 bases, there was a span of 19 bases. Germline V gives CDR1 SGHTA, CDR2 FQGTGA. The CDR3 has 17 amino acids. CDR3 sequence (DNA): TGTGCCAGCAGCTTATCGGCCCAGGGGTTAATCCCCGGGGAGCTGTTTTTT. Translation: CASSLSAQGLIPGELFF.

The rearrangement joins TRBV29-1 to TRBJ1-2; D remains unclear. Trimming left V 7 bases short and J 1 base short, with 7 bases between. Germline lookup yields CDR1 SQVTM and CDR2 ANQGSEA. The CDR3 length is 11 residues. This CDR3 reads CSASDNYGYTF. DNA of the CDR3: TGCAGCGCCTCAGATAACTATGGCTACACCTTC.

The V gene is TRBV11-3, the J gene TRBJ2-3; D may correspond to TRBD1 or TRBD2 (5 bases each). CDR3 length equals 15 residues. V was trimmed by 4 bases and J by 2 bases, leaving 13 bases between them. Looked up from germline, CDR1 is SGHNT and CDR2 is YENEEA. The CDR3 region is CASSSGTGLTDTQYF. The CDR3 region has the DNA TGTGCCAGCAGCTCCGGGACGGGGCTCACAGATACGCAGTATTTT.